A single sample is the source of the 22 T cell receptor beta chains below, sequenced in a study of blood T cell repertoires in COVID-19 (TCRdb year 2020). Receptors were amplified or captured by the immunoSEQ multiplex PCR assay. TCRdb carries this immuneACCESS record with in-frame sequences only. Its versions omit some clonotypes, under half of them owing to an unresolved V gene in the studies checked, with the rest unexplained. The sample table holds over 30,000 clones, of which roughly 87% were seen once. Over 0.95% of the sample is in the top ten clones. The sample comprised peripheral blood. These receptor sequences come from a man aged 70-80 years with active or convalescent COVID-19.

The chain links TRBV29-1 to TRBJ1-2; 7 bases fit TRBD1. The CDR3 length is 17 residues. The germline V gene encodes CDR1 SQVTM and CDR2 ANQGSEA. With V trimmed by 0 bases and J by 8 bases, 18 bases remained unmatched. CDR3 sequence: CSVEDEDTGAPRRGYTF. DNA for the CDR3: TGCAGCGTTGAAGACGAGGACACAGGGGCCCCTCGGCGGGGCTACACCTTC.

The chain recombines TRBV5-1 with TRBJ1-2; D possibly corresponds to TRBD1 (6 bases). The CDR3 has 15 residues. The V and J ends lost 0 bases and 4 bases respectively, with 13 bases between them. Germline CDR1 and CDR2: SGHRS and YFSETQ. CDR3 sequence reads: CASSLGGDRTYGYTF. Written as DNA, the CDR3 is TGCGCCAGCAGCTTGGGGGGAGACAGGACCTATGGCTACACCTTC.

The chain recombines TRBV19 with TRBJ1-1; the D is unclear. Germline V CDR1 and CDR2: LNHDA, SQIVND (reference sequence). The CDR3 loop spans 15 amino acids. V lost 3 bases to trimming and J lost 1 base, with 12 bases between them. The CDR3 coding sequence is TGTGCCAGTAGTATCTGGCGGGCAGAGAACACTGAAGCTTTCTTT. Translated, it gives CASSIWRAENTEAFF. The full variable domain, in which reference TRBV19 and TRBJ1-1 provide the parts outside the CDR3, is DGGITQSPKYLFRKEGQNVTLSCEQNLNHDAMYWYRQDPGQGLRLIYYSQIVNDFQKGDIAEGYSVSREKKESFPLTVTSAQKNPTAFYLCASSIWRAENTEAFFGQGTRLTVV.

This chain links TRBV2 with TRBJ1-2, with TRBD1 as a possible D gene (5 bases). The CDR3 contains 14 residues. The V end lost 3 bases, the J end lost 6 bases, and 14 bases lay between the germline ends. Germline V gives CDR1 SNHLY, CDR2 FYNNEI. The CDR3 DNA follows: TGTGCCAGCAGTGAGTTCGGCAGGGATAATGGCTACACCTTC. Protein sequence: CASSEFGRDNGYTF. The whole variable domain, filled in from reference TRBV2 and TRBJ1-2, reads EPEVTQTPSHQVTQMGQEVILRCVPISNHLYFYWYRQILGQKVEFLVSFYNNEISEKSEIFDDQFSVERPDGSNFTLKIRSTKLEDSAMYFCASSEFGRDNGYTFGSGTRLTVV.

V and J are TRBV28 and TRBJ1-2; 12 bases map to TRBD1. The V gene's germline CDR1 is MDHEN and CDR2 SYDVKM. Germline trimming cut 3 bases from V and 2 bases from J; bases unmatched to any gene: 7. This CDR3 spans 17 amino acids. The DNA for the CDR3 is TGTGCCAGCAGTTTGACCGGGACAGGGGGCGCAAACTATGGCTACACCTTC. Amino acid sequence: CASSLTGTGGANYGYTF.

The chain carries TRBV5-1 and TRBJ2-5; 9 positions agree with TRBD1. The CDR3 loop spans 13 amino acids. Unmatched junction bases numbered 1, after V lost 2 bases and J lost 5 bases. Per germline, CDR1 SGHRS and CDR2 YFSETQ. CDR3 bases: TGCGCCAGCAGCTTTGGACAGGGGGAGACCCAGTACTTC. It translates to CASSFGQGETQYF.

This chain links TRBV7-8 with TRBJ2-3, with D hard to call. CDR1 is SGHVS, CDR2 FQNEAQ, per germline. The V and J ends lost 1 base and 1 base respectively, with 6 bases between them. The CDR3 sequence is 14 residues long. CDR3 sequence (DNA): TGTGCCAGCAGCTTAGGACTGCGCACAGATACGCAGTATTTT. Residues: CASSLGLRTDTQYF.

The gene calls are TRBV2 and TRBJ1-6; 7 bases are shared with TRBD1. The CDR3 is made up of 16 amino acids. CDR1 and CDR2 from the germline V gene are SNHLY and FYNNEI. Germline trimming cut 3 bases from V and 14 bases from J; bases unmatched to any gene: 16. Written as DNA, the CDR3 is TGTGCCAGCAGTGATCAGACAGGGACTTACCCCACGTCCCTCCACTTT. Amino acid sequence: CASSDQTGTYPTSLHF. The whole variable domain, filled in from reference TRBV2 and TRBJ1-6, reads EPEVTQTPSHQVTQMGQEVILRCVPISNHLYFYWYRQILGQKVEFLVSFYNNEISEKSEIFDDQFSVERPDGSNFTLKIRSTKLEDSAMYFCASSDQTGTYPTSLHFGNGTRLTVT.

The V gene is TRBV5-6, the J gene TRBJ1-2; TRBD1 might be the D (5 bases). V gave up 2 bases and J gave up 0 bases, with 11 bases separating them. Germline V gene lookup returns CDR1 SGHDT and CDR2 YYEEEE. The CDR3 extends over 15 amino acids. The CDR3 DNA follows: TGTGCCAGCAGCTTCGTATCGGGGGCTAACTATGGCTACACCTTC. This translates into CASSFVSGANYGYTF. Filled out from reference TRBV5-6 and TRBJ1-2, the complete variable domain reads DAGVTQSPTHLIKTRGQQVTLRCSPKSGHDTVSWYQQALGQGPQFIFQYYEEEERQRGNFPDRFSGHQFPNYSSELNVNALLLGDSALYLCASSFVSGANYGYTFGSGTRLTVV.

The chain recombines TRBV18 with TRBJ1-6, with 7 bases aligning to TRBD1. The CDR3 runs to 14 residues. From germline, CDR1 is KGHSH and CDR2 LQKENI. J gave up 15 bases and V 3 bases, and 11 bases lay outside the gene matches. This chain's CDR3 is CASSPTLTGEFLHF. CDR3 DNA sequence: TGTGCCAGCTCACCTACTCTTACAGGGGAATTCCTCCACTTT.

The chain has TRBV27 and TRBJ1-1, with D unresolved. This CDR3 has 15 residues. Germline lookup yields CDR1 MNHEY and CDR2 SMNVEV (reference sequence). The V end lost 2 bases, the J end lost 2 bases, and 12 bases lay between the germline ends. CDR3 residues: CASSLSGDYNTEAFF. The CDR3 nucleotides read TGTGCCAGCAGTTTAAGCGGAGATTATAACACTGAAGCTTTCTTT.

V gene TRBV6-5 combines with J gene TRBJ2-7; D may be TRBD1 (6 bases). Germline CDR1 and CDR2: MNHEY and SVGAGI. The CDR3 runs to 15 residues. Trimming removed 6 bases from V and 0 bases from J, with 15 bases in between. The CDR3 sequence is CASRRMRTDSYEQYF. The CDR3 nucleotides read TGTGCCAGCAGAAGAATGCGGACAGACTCCTACGAGCAGTACTTC.

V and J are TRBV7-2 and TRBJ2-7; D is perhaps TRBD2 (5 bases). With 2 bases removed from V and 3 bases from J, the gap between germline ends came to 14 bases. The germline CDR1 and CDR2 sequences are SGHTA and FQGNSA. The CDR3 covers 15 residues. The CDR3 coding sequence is TGTGCCAGCAGCTTATCCCGGACTGGACTCTACGAGCAGTACTTC. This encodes CASSLSRTGLYEQYF.

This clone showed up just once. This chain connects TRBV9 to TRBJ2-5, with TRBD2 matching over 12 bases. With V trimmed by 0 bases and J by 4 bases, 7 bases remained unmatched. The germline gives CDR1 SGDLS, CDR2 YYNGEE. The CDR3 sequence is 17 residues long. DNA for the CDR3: TGTGCCAGCAGCGTAGGGCGCCTAGCGGGGGGGCCAGAGACCCAGTACTTC. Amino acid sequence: CASSVGRLAGGPETQYF.

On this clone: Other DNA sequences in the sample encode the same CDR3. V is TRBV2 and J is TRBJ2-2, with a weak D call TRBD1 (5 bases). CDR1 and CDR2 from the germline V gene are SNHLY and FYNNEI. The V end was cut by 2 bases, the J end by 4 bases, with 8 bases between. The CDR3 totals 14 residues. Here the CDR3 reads CASSERQITGELFF. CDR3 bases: TGTGCCAGCAGTGAAAGACAGATCACCGGGGAGCTGTTTTTT. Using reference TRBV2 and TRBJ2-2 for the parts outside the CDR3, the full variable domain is EPEVTQTPSHQVTQMGQEVILRCVPISNHLYFYWYRQILGQKVEFLVSFYNNEISEKSEIFDDQFSVERPDGSNFTLKIRSTKLEDSAMYFCASSERQITGELFFGEGSRLTVL.

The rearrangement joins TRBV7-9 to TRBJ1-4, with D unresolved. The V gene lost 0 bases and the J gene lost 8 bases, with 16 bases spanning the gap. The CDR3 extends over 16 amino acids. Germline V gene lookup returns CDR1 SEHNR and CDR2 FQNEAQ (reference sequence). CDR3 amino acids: CASSLAQRFAGEKLFF. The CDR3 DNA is TGTGCCAGCAGCTTAGCGCAGCGGTTTGCGGGCGAAAAACTGTTTTTT.

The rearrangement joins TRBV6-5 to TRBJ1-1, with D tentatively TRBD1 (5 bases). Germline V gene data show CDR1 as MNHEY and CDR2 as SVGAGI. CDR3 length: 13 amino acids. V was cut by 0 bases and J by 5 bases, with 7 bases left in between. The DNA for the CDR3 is TGTGCCAGCAGTTACTCGACAGCTACTGAAGCTTTCTTT. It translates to CASSYSTATEAFF.

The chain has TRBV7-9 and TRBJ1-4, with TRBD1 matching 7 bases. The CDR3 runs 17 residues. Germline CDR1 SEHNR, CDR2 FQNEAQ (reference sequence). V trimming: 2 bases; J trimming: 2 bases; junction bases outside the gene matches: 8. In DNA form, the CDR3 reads TGTGCCAGCAGCTTACCTAGGACAGGCTTCACTAATGAAAAACTGTTTTTT. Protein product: CASSLPRTGFTNEKLFF. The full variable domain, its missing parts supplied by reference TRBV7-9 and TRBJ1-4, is DTGVSQNPRHKITKRGQNVTFRCDPISEHNRLYWYRQTLGQGPEFLTYFQNEAQLEKSRLLSDRFSAERPKGSFSTLEIQRTEQGDSAMYLCASSLPRTGFTNEKLFFGSGTQLSVL.

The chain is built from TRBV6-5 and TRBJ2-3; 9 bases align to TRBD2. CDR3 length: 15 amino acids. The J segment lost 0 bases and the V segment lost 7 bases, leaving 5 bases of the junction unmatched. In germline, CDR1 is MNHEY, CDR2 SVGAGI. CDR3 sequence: CASMRSGGSTDTQYF. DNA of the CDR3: TGTGCCAGCATGAGGAGCGGGGGGAGCACAGATACGCAGTATTTT.

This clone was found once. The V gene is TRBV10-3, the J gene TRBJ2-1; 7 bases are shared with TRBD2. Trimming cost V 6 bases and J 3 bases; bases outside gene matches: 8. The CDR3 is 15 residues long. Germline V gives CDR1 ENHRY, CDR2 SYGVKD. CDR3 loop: CAISLAGADYNEQFF. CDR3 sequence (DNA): TGTGCCATCAGCCTTGCGGGAGCAGACTACAATGAGCAGTTCTTC.

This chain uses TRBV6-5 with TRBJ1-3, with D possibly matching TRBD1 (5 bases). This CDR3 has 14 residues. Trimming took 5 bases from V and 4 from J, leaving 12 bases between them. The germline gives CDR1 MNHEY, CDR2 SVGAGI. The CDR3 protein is CASSPPGLGNTIYF. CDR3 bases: TGTGCCAGCAGTCCGCCAGGGTTAGGAAACACCATATATTTT.

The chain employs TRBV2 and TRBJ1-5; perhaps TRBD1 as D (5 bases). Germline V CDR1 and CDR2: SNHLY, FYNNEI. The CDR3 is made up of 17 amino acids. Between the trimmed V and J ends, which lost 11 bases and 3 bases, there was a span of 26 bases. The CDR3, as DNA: TGTGCCTCCTCCGGGATGGGGGAGGGATATGACAATCAGCCCCAGCATTTT. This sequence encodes CASSGMGEGYDNQPQHF.